A selection of T cell receptor beta chains follows, all from one sample in a study of cytomegalovirus exposure and HLA in healthy donors. Sequencing used immunoSEQ multiplex PCR; TCRdb keeps in-frame clones, though not all of them. The sample lists over 60,000 clones, approximately 94% occurring once. Sequenced sample: PBMCs. These receptor sequences come from a young man in good health and CMV-seropositive. Each CDR3 is given with its conserved first and last residue. The order of the fields is V gene, D gene, J gene, CDR3 DNA, CDR3 protein. The D gene is left open where the match is weak.

V gene: TRBV29-1
D gene: TRBD1
J gene: TRBJ2-1
CDR3 DNA: TGCAGCGTTGGACAGGGAGATCGGAATGAGCAGTTCTTC
CDR3 protein: CSVGQGDRNEQFF

V gene: TRBV10-3
D gene: TRBD1
J gene: TRBJ1-4
CDR3 DNA: TGTGCCATCAGTGAATGGGGACCGGGACAGGGGGCGTTTAGTGAAAAACTGTTTTTT
CDR3 protein: CAISEWGPGQGAFSEKLFF

V gene: TRBV27
D gene: .
J gene: TRBJ2-5
CDR3 DNA: TGTGCCAGCAGTTTTCCGGGTAGGTTGTGGGAGACCCAGTACTTC
CDR3 protein: CASSFPGRLWETQYF

V gene: TRBV18
D gene: TRBD1
J gene: TRBJ2-5
CDR3 DNA: TGTGCCAGCTCACCACAGTCGGACAGGCAAGAGACCCAGTACTTC
CDR3 protein: CASSPQSDRQETQYF

V gene: TRBV28
D gene: .
J gene: TRBJ2-7
CDR3 DNA: TGTGCCAGCAGCCCCAGGAACTTAGGACTTTTCTACGAGCAGTACTTC
CDR3 protein: CASSPRNLGLFYEQYF

V gene: TRBV27
D gene: .
J gene: TRBJ1-6
CDR3 DNA: TGTGCCAGCAGTCCAACCGACAGGTTCGGGTCACCCCTCCACTTT
CDR3 protein: CASSPTDRFGSPLHF

V gene: TRBV28
D gene: TRBD1
J gene: TRBJ1-2
CDR3 DNA: TGTGCCAGCAGTTCCTTGGGACAGGCGGGTGGCTACACCTTC
CDR3 protein: CASSSLGQAGGYTF

V gene: TRBV28
D gene: TRBD1
J gene: TRBJ1-1
CDR3 DNA: TGTGCCAGCAGTTTCGACCAGGGGGCGAAGACTGAAGCTTTCTTT
CDR3 protein: CASSFDQGAKTEAFF

V gene: TRBV6-6
D gene: .
J gene: TRBJ2-7
CDR3 DNA: TGTGCCACTCTCAAGTTAGGGGGCTACGAGCAGTACTTC
CDR3 protein: CATLKLGGYEQYF

V gene: TRBV14
D gene: TRBD2
J gene: TRBJ2-3
CDR3 DNA: TGTGCCAGCAGCCGTTTGCTAGCGGGTCCTAAACAATGGACGCAGTATTTT
CDR3 protein: CASSRLLAGPKQWTQYF

V gene: TRBV6-5
D gene: .
J gene: TRBJ2-6
CDR3 DNA: TGTGCCAGCAGCAGGTCGTTTGGGGCCAACGTCCTGACTTTC
CDR3 protein: CASSRSFGANVLTF